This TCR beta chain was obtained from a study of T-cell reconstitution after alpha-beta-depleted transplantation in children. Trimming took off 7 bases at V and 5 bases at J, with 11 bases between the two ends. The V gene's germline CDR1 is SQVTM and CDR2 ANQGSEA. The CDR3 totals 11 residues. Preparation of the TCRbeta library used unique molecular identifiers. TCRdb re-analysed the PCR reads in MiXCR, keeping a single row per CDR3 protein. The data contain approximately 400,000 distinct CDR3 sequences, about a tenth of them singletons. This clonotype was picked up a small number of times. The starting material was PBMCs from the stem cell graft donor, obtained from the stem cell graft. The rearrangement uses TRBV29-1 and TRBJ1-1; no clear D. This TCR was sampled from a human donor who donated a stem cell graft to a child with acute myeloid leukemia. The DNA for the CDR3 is TGCAGCGGATCTACTGCAACTGAAGCTTTCTTT. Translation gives CSGSTATEAFF.